The clone carrying this T cell receptor beta chain was recorded at least ten times. Its antigen is unidentified. This entry is derived from a study of shared clonotypes between healthy human individuals. Study-wide results and limits: Even with large depth, rarefaction showed that sorted-subset sequencing was incomplete.

Per the study methods: Filtering of immunoSEQ junctional sequences could not match full-length read filtering. Using immunoSEQ multiplex PCR, the repertoire was profiled, and TCRdb retains in-frame clones only, with some absent. V and J calls and clone size come straight from that table; D and trimming were deduced from the DNA. The data hold about 1 million clones, with about 77% observed a single time. V dropped 1 base and J dropped 8; count of bases not matched to a gene: 6. Germline V gene sequence: CDR1 SGHTA, CDR2 FQGNSA. The CDR3 sequence is 14 residues long. All of the donors resided in Nashville, Tennessee, and each was a Caucasian adult.

The origin of this receptor is a man younger than 30 in good health. The chain recombines TRBV7-2 with TRBJ1-2; 8 nucleotides line up with TRBD1. The sequenced material came from memory CD4+ T cells sorted from blood. This sample's subset: CD45RA-negative fraction. CDR3 amino acids: CASSLDQGAQGYTF. CDR3 DNA sequence: TGTGCCAGCAGCTTAGATCAGGGGGCGCAAGGCTACACCTTC.